This T cell receptor (beta chain) stems from a study of T cell repertoires and HLA-DP antigens. Germline V CDR1 and CDR2: SGDLS, YYNGEE. Trimming removed 4 bases at V and 7 bases at J, with 20 bases between. The CDR3 spans 15 residues. Clones were sequenced by immunoSEQ multiplex PCR, and TCRdb holds only the in-frame ones, with some missing. This sample has about 73,000 clones, with around 80% found just once. This clone occurred once. Antigen: not known. The receptor was isolated from a man between 60 and 70 years old in good health and CMV-seronegative. V is TRBV9 and J is TRBJ2-5; D could derive from TRBD1 or TRBD2 (5 bases each). Sequencing was performed on CD4+ T cells from PBMCs. This CDR3 is CASSPSGTPGATQYF. CDR3 sequence (DNA): TGTGCCAGCAGCCCTTCGGGGACGCCAGGCGCGACCCAGTACTTC.